These 21 T cell receptor beta chains originate from one sample sequenced in a study of shared clonotypes between healthy human individuals. Assay used: immunoSEQ multiplex PCR; TCRdb lists only in-frame clones, some missing. This table holds fewer than 1.8 million clones, approximately 98.5% found once. Sequenced sample: naive CD4+ T cells sorted from blood. Subset reported: CD45RA+ positively selected. The receptors come from a man aged 30 to 45 in good health.

The chain employs TRBV27 and TRBJ2-3; D unclear. The CDR3 extends over 10 amino acids. V was clipped by 8 bases and J by 7 bases, with 7 bases between them. CDR1 and CDR2 (germline): MNHEY, SMNVEV (reference sequence). The CDR3 sequence is CASGKYTQYF. In nucleotides, the CDR3 is TGTGCCAGCGGGAAGTATACGCAGTATTTT.

V and J are TRBV7-2 and TRBJ2-7, with 7 bases that match TRBD2. The CDR3 is 14 residues long. Trimming took 10 bases from V and 3 from J; bases not matched to a gene: 12. The germline V gene encodes CDR1 SGHTA and CDR2 FQGNSA. CDR3: CATSGQGGNYEQYF. CDR3 nucleotide sequence: TGTGCCACAAGTGGGCAGGGAGGGAACTACGAGCAGTACTTC.

This sequence joins TRBV19 and TRBJ2-2; 7 positions agree with TRBD1. The V and J ends lost 4 bases and 5 bases, in that order; junction bases with no gene match: 10. CDR1 LNHDA and CDR2 SQIVND come from the germline V gene (reference sequence). The CDR3 is made up of 16 amino acids. The CDR3: CASSTPIQQGTGELFF. CDR3 bases: TGTGCCAGTAGTACCCCTATCCAACAGGGGACCGGGGAGCTGTTTTTT. Together with reference TRBV19 and TRBJ2-2, the CDR3 gives the full variable domain: DGGITQSPKYLFRKEGQNVTLSCEQNLNHDAMYWYRQDPGQGLRLIYYSQIVNDFQKGDIAEGYSVSREKKESFPLTVTSAQKNPTAFYLCASSTPIQQGTGELFFGEGSRLTVL.

The CDR3 spells CAISPGREGGGELFF. The CDR3 DNA sequence: TGTGCCATCAGCCCGGGACGGGAAGGCGGCGGGGAGCTGTTTTTT. The rearrangement uses TRBV10-3 and TRBJ2-2; D may match TRBD1 or TRBD2 (5 bases each). This CDR3 is 15 amino acids long. The germline gives CDR1 ENHRY, CDR2 SYGVKD. V was pared by 6 bases and J by 7 bases, with 18 bases between.

J is TRBJ2-5 and V is TRBV25-1; D remains unclear. V lost 3 bases and J lost 4, with 18 bases in between. There are 16 residues in the CDR3. From germline, CDR1 is MGHDK and CDR2 SYGVNS. CDR3 in amino acids: CASSDSSRQDRETQYF. In DNA, the CDR3 is TGTGCCAGCAGTGATTCTAGTCGGCAGGACCGAGAGACCCAGTACTTC.

Note on this clone: The identical CDR3 is also encoded by other nucleotide sequences in the sample. The V gene is TRBV20-1, the J gene TRBJ2-3; unclear D gene. With 4 bases removed from V and 2 bases from J, the gap between germline ends came to 4 bases. Per the germline V gene, CDR1 is DFQATT and CDR2 is SNEGSKA (reference sequence). CDR3 size: 11 residues. CDR3 nucleotide sequence: TGCAGTGCTACCATCACAGATACGCAGTATTTT. Its translation is CSATITDTQYF.

J is TRBJ2-3 and V is TRBV7-2, with D unresolved. With 2 bases removed from V and 4 bases from J, the gap between germline ends came to 13 bases. CDR3 length: 15 amino acids. The V gene's germline CDR1 is SGHTA and CDR2 FQGNSA. The CDR3 here is CASSLIAGSPDTQYF. CDR3 DNA sequence: TGTGCCAGCAGCTTAATAGCTGGAAGCCCAGATACGCAGTATTTT.

The J gene is TRBJ1-3, the V gene TRBV6-1; TRBD1 might be the D (5 bases). The germline V and J ends were trimmed by 2 bases and 3 bases, with 20 bases remaining between them. The CDR3 has 18 amino acids. Germline CDR1 reads MNHNS; CDR2 reads SASEGT. CDR3 amino acids: CASSELPGPSTFGNTIYF. The CDR3 DNA is TGTGCCAGCAGTGAACTTCCGGGACCCAGCACTTTTGGAAACACCATATATTTT.

The DNA for the CDR3 is TGTGCCTGGGGGGACAGGGGGGAGACCCAGTACTTC. It encodes CAWGDRGETQYF. V and J are TRBV30 and TRBJ2-5; 11 bases map to TRBD1. This CDR3 is built from 12 residues. The trim removed 5 bases at V and 5 bases at J, leaving 1 base unmatched. Germline CDR1 and CDR2: GTSNPN and SVGIG (reference sequence).

CDR3 coding DNA: TGTGCCAGCATCCCCCGATCCGGGCGGAGCTCCTACAATGAGCAGTTCTTC. It is translated as CASIPRSGRSSYNEQFF. This sequence joins TRBV11-2 and TRBJ2-1; D is undetermined. V gave up 7 bases and J gave up 0 bases, with 19 bases separating them. CDR1 is SGHAT, CDR2 FQNNGV, per germline. There are 17 residues in the CDR3.

This chain connects TRBV5-1 to TRBJ2-3; TRBD2 is a possible D gene (6 bases). Deletions cut 2 bases from V and 0 bases from J, with 13 bases between. The CDR3 loop spans 16 amino acids. Germline V gene sequence: CDR1 SGHRS, CDR2 YFSETQ. The CDR3 region is CASSFQIAASTDTQYF. The CDR3 region has the DNA TGCGCCAGCAGCTTCCAAATAGCGGCTAGCACAGATACGCAGTATTTT.

The chain has TRBV9 and TRBJ2-1; 11 positions agree with TRBD2. Germline V CDR1 and CDR2: SGDLS, YYNGEE. CDR3 size: 15 residues. V was clipped by 3 bases and J by 8 bases; unmatched bases: 7. The CDR3 loop reads CASSETSGSVHEQFF. CDR3 bases: TGTGCCAGCAGCGAAACTAGCGGGAGTGTCCATGAGCAGTTCTTC.

The CDR3: CASSYYLAGGTDTQYF. The CDR3 DNA sequence: TGTGCCAGCAGTTACTATCTAGCGGGAGGCACAGATACGCAGTATTTT. The chain combines TRBV6-6 with TRBJ2-3; 10 bases are a match to TRBD2. J lost 1 base, V lost 1 base, and 2 bases had no gene match. The germline V gene encodes CDR1 MNHNY and CDR2 SVGAGI (reference sequence). This CDR3 is 16 amino acids long.

This chain uses TRBV27 with TRBJ2-5; 9 bases fit TRBD2. Per germline, CDR1 MNHEY and CDR2 SMNVEV (reference sequence). The CDR3 sequence is 19 residues long. Trimming cost V 5 bases and J 3 bases; bases outside gene matches: 19. In DNA form, the CDR3 reads TGTGCCAGCAGTCCCTTGGCGGGAGGGCCCTTGGGGGGTAAAGAGACCCAGTACTTC. As protein: CASSPLAGGPLGGKETQYF.

The chain uses TRBV5-1 and TRBJ2-1, with a possible D match to TRBD1 (5 bases). The CDR3 loop spans 12 amino acids. The germline V gene encodes CDR1 SGHRS and CDR2 YFSETQ. The ends were cut back, 2 bases at V and 9 bases at J, with 9 bases in the middle. The CDR3 sequence: CASSFQGSEQFF. CDR3 nucleotide sequence: TGCGCCAGCAGCTTTCAGGGTAGTGAGCAGTTCTTC.

In regard to this clone: Additional DNA sequences in this sample encode the identical CDR3. The genes are TRBV18 and TRBJ2-3; D unresolved. The CDR3 is made up of 14 amino acids. CDR1 is KGHSH, CDR2 LQKENI, per germline. Between the trimmed V and J ends, which lost 3 bases and 0 bases, there was a span of 7 bases. CDR3 coding DNA: TGTGCCAGCTCACCCGCCCCCAGCACAGATACGCAGTATTTT. Translating it yields CASSPAPSTDTQYF.

The J gene is TRBJ2-1, the V gene TRBV28, with TRBD2 identical over 9 bases. This CDR3 has 14 residues. J gave up 7 bases and V 6 bases, and 7 bases lay outside the gene matches. Germline assignment: CDR1 MDHEN and CDR2 SYDVKM. In nucleotides, the CDR3 is TGTGCCAGCAGCCCTGCGGGAGGGGTGAATGAGCAGTTCTTC. Its protein is CASSPAGGVNEQFF.

J is TRBJ2-1 and V is TRBV6-5, with TRBD1 as a possible D gene (6 bases). CDR1 and CDR2 from the germline V gene are MNHEY and SVGAGI. CDR3 length equals 13 residues. V gave up 6 bases and J gave up 3 bases, with 9 bases separating them. The CDR3: CASRGHLYNEQFF. The CDR3 DNA reads TGTGCCAGCAGGGGACACCTCTACAATGAGCAGTTCTTC.

This chain joins TRBV19 and TRBJ1-1; possible D gene TRBD1, 6 bases. The CDR3 totals 14 residues. Germline V gives CDR1 LNHDA, CDR2 SQIVND (reference sequence). Trimming stripped 0 bases from V and 7 bases from J, with 12 bases between. Here the CDR3 reads CASSIDREGGEAFF. CDR3 DNA sequence: TGTGCCAGTAGTATAGATCGCGAAGGGGGTGAAGCTTTCTTT.

This chain links TRBV30 with TRBJ2-7; 13 bases fit TRBD2. The junction had 14 bases not matched to a gene; V was cut back by 2 bases and J by 10 bases. CDR3 size: 16 residues. The V gene's germline CDR1 is GTSNPN and CDR2 SVGIG (reference sequence). CDR3 sequence: CAWSRGGRLAGGQQYF. As DNA, the CDR3 is TGTGCCTGGAGTAGAGGGGGAAGACTAGCGGGAGGTCAACAGTACTTC.

This clone appeared a single time. This rearrangement joins TRBV18 to TRBJ2-7, with TRBD1 matching over 7 bases. The V gene end was trimmed by 1 base and the J gene end by 6 bases; junction bases not matched to a gene: 6. The CDR3 loop spans 14 amino acids. Germline CDR1 reads KGHSH; CDR2 reads LQKENI. CDR3 bases: TGTGCCAGCTCACCACTGGGACAGCTGAGCGAGCAGTACTTC. It codes for CASSPLGQLSEQYF.